A single sample gave rise to the 10 T cell receptor beta chains below, sequenced in a study of radiation and T cells in renal cell carcinoma. Only in-frame clones appear in the TCRdb table, and some are missing; sequencing was by immunoSEQ multiplex PCR. The sample records roughly 86,000 clones, approximately 86% being singletons. Time point reported: blood 4 weeks post-SBRT, at nephrectomy. Treatment meaning: 15 Gy SBRT to primary tumor, nephrectomy 4 weeks later. The sample consisted of blood, taken from a patient whose treatment included radiotherapy and nephrectomy. These receptors all come from a man in his fifties with renal cell carcinoma.

The chain links TRBV7-9 to TRBJ2-3; a possible D gene is TRBD2 (5 bases). The germline gives CDR1 SEHNR, CDR2 FQNEAQ (reference sequence). This CDR3 region has 14 residues. V lost 11 bases, J lost 0 bases, and 15 bases lay in between. The CDR3 protein is CAEGPRRSTDTQYF. In DNA, the CDR3 is TGTGCCGAGGGCCCGCGGAGAAGCACAGATACGCAGTATTTT.

The V call is TRBV7-3, the J call TRBJ1-2; D unresolved. Germline CDR1 is SGHTA and CDR2 is FQGTGA. The CDR3 contains 13 residues. Deletions cut 1 base from V and 10 bases from J, with 13 bases between. CDR3: CASSLNVGVSYTF. In DNA form, the CDR3 reads TGTGCCAGCAGCTTAAATGTTGGGGTTTCCTACACCTTC. Supplemented by reference TRBV7-3 and TRBJ1-2, the full variable domain reads GAGVSQTPSNKVTEKGKYVELRCDPISGHTALYWYRQSLGQGPEFLIYFQGTGAADDSGLPNDRFFAVRPEGSVSTLKIQRTERGDSAVYLCASSLNVGVSYTFGSGTRLTVV.

This clone has just one count. The J gene is TRBJ2-2, the V gene TRBV7-9; D is uncertain. The ends were cut back, 2 bases at V and 3 bases at J, with 7 bases in the middle. The CDR3 sequence is 14 residues long. Germline V gene data show CDR1 as SEHNR and CDR2 as FQNEAQ (reference sequence). The CDR3 is CASSLHPYTGELFF. CDR3 bases: TGTGCCAGCAGCTTACACCCCTACACCGGGGAGCTGTTTTTT.

V is TRBV5-1 and J is TRBJ2-7, with 9 bases that match TRBD1. CDR1 is SGHRS and CDR2 is YFSETQ in the germline V gene. The CDR3 is made up of 16 amino acids. Germline trimming cut 5 bases from V and 7 bases from J; bases unmatched to any gene: 16. The CDR3 reads CASSPGLRDRDSEQYF. Written as DNA, the CDR3 is TGCGCCAGCAGTCCCGGGTTACGGGACAGGGACAGTGAGCAGTACTTC.

As to this clone: In the same sample, other DNA sequences code for this CDR3. The chain employs TRBV5-1 and TRBJ2-5; 8 nucleotides agree with TRBD1. The CDR3 is 15 amino acids. Germline-derived CDR1 and CDR2 are SGHRS and YFSETQ. V was pared by 0 bases and J by 4 bases, with 5 bases of the junction left unmatched. CDR3 sequence: CASSLVSRGRETQYF. The CDR3 DNA follows: TGCGCCAGCAGCTTGGTATCCAGGGGGCGAGAGACCCAGTACTTC.

J is TRBJ1-6 and V is TRBV9; unclear D gene. Germline CDR1 SGDLS, CDR2 YYNGEE. V gave up 3 bases and J gave up 7 bases, with 8 bases separating them. This CDR3 has 13 amino acids. The CDR3 loop reads CASSGIENSPLHF. DNA of the CDR3: TGTGCCAGCAGCGGGATTGAGAATTCACCCCTCCACTTT. The full variable domain, its missing parts supplied by reference TRBV9 and TRBJ1-6, is DSGVTQTPKHLITATGQRVTLRCSPRSGDLSVYWYQQSLDQGLQFLIQYYNGEERAKGNILERFSAQQFPDLHSELNLSSLELGDSALYFCASSGIENSPLHFGNGTRLTVT.

V and J are TRBV7-6 and TRBJ2-7; D unclear. The V gene's germline CDR1 is SGHVS and CDR2 FNYEAQ. The CDR3 consists of 13 residues. V shed 1 base and J shed 5 bases, with 9 bases lying between them. This chain's CDR3 is CASSLERLNEQYF. The DNA of the CDR3 is TGTGCCAGCAGCTTAGAACGGCTCAACGAGCAGTACTTC. The full variable domain, its missing parts supplied by reference TRBV7-6 and TRBJ2-7, is GAGVSQSPRYKVTKRGQDVALRCDPISGHVSLYWYRQALGQGPEFLTYFNYEAQQDKSGLPNDRFSAERPEGSISTLTIQRTEQRDSAMYRCASSLERLNEQYFGPGTRLTVT.

The CDR3 reads CASSQETGEPKNEQFF. In DNA form, the CDR3 reads TGTGCCAGCAGCCAAGAGACCGGAGAGCCTAAAAATGAGCAGTTCTTC. This chain links TRBV4-2 with TRBJ2-1; D not certain. This CDR3 comprises 16 residues. V was trimmed by 0 bases and J by 7 bases, leaving 16 bases between them. CDR1 LGHNA and CDR2 YNFKEQ come from the germline V gene.

This chain joins TRBV5-1 and TRBJ2-3; D may be TRBD2 (6 bases). Trimming removed 0 bases from V and 2 bases from J, with 19 bases in between. Germline V lookup: CDR1 SGHRS, CDR2 YFSETQ. This CDR3 spans 18 amino acids. CDR3 in amino acids: CASSLAPGSGSYTDTQYF. CDR3 nucleotide sequence: TGCGCCAGCAGCTTGGCCCCGGGTAGCGGTTCTTACACAGATACGCAGTATTTT. The full variable domain, with the rest looked up from reference TRBV5-1 and TRBJ2-3, is KAGVTQTPRYLIKTRGQQVTLSCSPISGHRSVSWYQQTPGQGLQFLFEYFSETQRNKGNFPGRFSGRQFSNSRSEMNVSTLELGDSALYLCASSLAPGSGSYTDTQYFGPGTRLTVL.

The chain carries TRBV6-6 and TRBJ1-2, with TRBD1 identical over 9 bases. J lost 1 base, V lost 6 bases, and 6 bases had no gene match. The CDR3 runs to 15 residues. The germline V gene has CDR1 MNHNY and CDR2 SVGAGI (reference sequence). CDR3: CASSPGTGNNYGYTF. DNA of the CDR3: TGTGCCAGCAGCCCTGGGACAGGGAATAACTATGGCTACACCTTC.